This TCR beta chain derives from a study of early T cells in non-severe SARS-CoV-2 infection. Study-wide context: Chains from this unsorted whole-blood bulk RNA could not be paired.

Separate cDNA molecules each had unique molecular identifiers attached to them. Each CDR3 protein gets one entry after TCRdb re-called the 5' RACE reads with MiXCR. The sample yields 32,000 or so distinct CDR3 sequences, roughly 6% seen once. Within the sample, this clonotype is medium-sized. Its antigen remains unknown. Whole-study results and caveats: Anti-spike CD8 responses were favored by VDJdb matching, which missed private and CD4 specificities.

With 2 bases clipped from V and 7 bases from J, the junction kept 6 bases outside the gene matches. The germline gives CDR1 MNHNY, CDR2 SVGAGI (reference sequence). There are 17 residues in the CDR3. V is TRBV6-6 and J is TRBJ2-1; 15 bases fit TRBD2. This TCR was sampled from an adult who was a healthcare worker with PCR-confirmed SARS-CoV-2 infection or an uninfected control (not recorded which). The sequencing sample was made of whole blood. CDR3 sequence: CASSYQGLAGGRNEQFF. The CDR3 DNA follows: TGTGCCAGCAGTTACCAAGGACTAGCGGGAGGGAGAAATGAGCAGTTCTTC.